The 8 T cell receptor beta chains below come from one sample, sequenced in a study of CD8+ T cells in alopecia areata. Treatment specified: oral pan-JAK inhibitor, 5-10 mg twice daily. Reverse transcription of extracted RNA yielded cDNA, which provided the sequencing template. Profiling relied on immunoSEQ multiplex PCR, and the TCRdb table lists in-frame clones only, not all of them. The top ten hold approximately 2% of the sample, which has around 270,000 clones, roughly 64% seen once. Specimen: CD4+ T cells sorted from blood, collected at week 24, from a patient treated with tofacitinib. These receptors all stem from a human donor with alopecia areata.

This chain links TRBV30 with TRBJ1-1, with 8 bases lining up with TRBD1. CDR3 size: 14 residues. With V trimmed by 8 bases and J by 1 base, 9 bases remained unmatched. The V gene's germline CDR1 is GTSNPN and CDR2 SVGIG (reference sequence). The CDR3 loop reads CAANYGQGNTEAFF. CDR3 nucleotides: TGTGCCGCCAACTACGGACAGGGGAACACTGAAGCTTTCTTT.

V usage is TRBV30 and J usage is TRBJ2-2; D not certain. V dropped 0 bases and J dropped 4 bases, with 3 bases sitting between them. The CDR3 has 12 amino acids. Germline assignment: CDR1 GTSNPN and CDR2 SVGIG (reference sequence). CDR3: CAWSVSTGELFF. The CDR3 nucleotides are TGTGCCTGGAGTGTATCCACCGGGGAGCTGTTTTTT.

The CDR3 is CASSQRGTSGYNEQFF. In nucleotides, the CDR3 is TGCGCCAGCAGCCAAAGAGGGACTAGCGGGTACAATGAGCAGTTCTTC. The chain combines TRBV5-1 with TRBJ2-1, with 12 bases fitting TRBD2. The CDR3 sequence is 16 residues long. Germline CDR1 SGHRS, CDR2 YFSETQ. V gave up 4 bases and J gave up 4 bases; unmatched junction bases: 6. The whole variable domain, filled in from reference TRBV5-1 and TRBJ2-1, reads KAGVTQTPRYLIKTRGQQVTLSCSPISGHRSVSWYQQTPGQGLQFLFEYFSETQRNKGNFPGRFSGRQFSNSRSEMNVSTLELGDSALYLCASSQRGTSGYNEQFFGPGTRLTVL.

The rearrangement links TRBV29-1 to TRBJ1-4; 10 bases map to TRBD1. Trimming cost V 0 bases and J 3 bases; bases outside gene matches: 7. CDR1 is SQVTM and CDR2 is ANQGSEA in the germline V gene. The CDR3 is made up of 17 amino acids. CDR3 nucleotides: TGCAGCGTTGAAGACCCGACAGGGGGCTCGGCTAATGAAAAACTGTTTTTT. Its translation is CSVEDPTGGSANEKLFF.

The V gene is TRBV5-1, the J gene TRBJ2-3, with 9 bases fitting TRBD1. The CDR3 spans 16 residues. CDR1 is SGHRS and CDR2 is YFSETQ in the germline V gene. V shed 6 bases, J shed 4 bases, and the junction held 12 bases outside the gene matches. CDR3 DNA: TGCGCCAGCACCTCAATTACAGGGGGCTGGCCAGATACGCAGTATTTT. This sequence encodes CASTSITGGWPDTQYF.

The sample holds a few counts of this clone. The V and J genes are TRBV29-1 and TRBJ1-5; 7 positions agree with TRBD1. Germline V gives CDR1 SQVTM, CDR2 ANQGSEA. V gave up 4 bases and J gave up 9 bases; unmatched junction bases: 9. There are 13 residues in the CDR3. CDR3: CSVGDKPGGPQHF. CDR3 in DNA: TGCAGCGTTGGGGACAAGCCAGGGGGGCCCCAGCATTTT.

The rearrangement links TRBV19 to TRBJ2-7; D could derive from TRBD1 or TRBD2 (5 bases each). This CDR3 contains 14 residues. Trimming took off 6 bases at V and 2 bases at J, with 14 bases between the two ends. Germline CDR1 LNHDA, CDR2 SQIVND (reference sequence). Written as DNA, the CDR3 is TGTGCCAGTAGCGAGGGGCAGGGTCCCTACGAGCAGTACTTC. This encodes CASSEGQGPYEQYF.

The V call is TRBV5-1, the J call TRBJ1-5; D is possibly TRBD1 (6 bases). Trimming pared 1 base from V and 5 bases from J, leaving 13 bases between. The CDR3 spans 15 residues. Germline CDR1 and CDR2: SGHRS and YFSETQ. CDR3 nucleotide sequence: TGCGCCAGCAGCTTGACCGGGGACAACCATCAGCCCCAGCATTTT. The encoded protein is CASSLTGDNHQPQHF.